Listed below are T cell receptor beta chains from one sample, sequenced in a study of identifying expanded T cells in peripheral blood. The repertoire was sequenced with immunoSEQ multiplex PCR; TCRdb's copy has only in-frame clones and lacks some. The sample holds just under 65,000 clones, approximately 87% seen once. The sample was blood. All receptors derive from a person aged 18 to 75 in good health. Both conserved end residues are part of each CDR3. The order of the fields is J gene, D gene, V gene, clone size, CDR3 protein, CDR3 DNA. D genes are given only for firm matches. Clone size appears in some rows only: once, few, many, or a class for an expanded clone.

>TRBJ2-2|NA|TRBV9|NA
CASSVGQPGELFF
TGTGCCAGCAGCGTAGGACAGCCCGGGGAGCTGTTTTTT
>TRBJ2-5|NA|TRBV29-1|NA
CSVERGKTQYF
TGCAGCGTTGAAAGGGGGAAGACCCAGTACTTC
>TRBJ1-1|NA|TRBV6-1|few
CASSEVAENTEAFF
TGTGCCAGCAGTGAAGTCGCAGAGAACACTGAAGCTTTCTTT
>TRBJ2-3|TRBD2|TRBV18|NA
CVSRTGGTDTQYF
TGTGTCAGCCGGACGGGGGGGACAGATACGCAGTATTTT
>TRBJ1-2|TRBD1|TRBV5-6|NA
CASSFLWTGGYGYTF
TGTGCCAGCAGCTTCCTCTGGACAGGGGGTTATGGCTACACCTTC
>TRBJ2-7|NA|TRBV27|once
CANPRGVDEQYF
TGTGCCAACCCCAGGGGTGTTGACGAGCAGTACTTC
>TRBJ2-4|TRBD2|TRBV11-2|NA
CASSSRLASAKNIQYF
TGTGCCAGCAGCTCGAGACTAGCGAGCGCCAAAAACATTCAGTACTTC
>TRBJ1-4|NA|TRBV4-1|NA
CASRAGTLNEKLFF
TGCGCCAGCAGGGCAGGGACTTTGAATGAAAAACTGTTTTTT
>TRBJ2-4|TRBD1|TRBV7-9|once
CASSQTTGAGNIQYF
TGTGCCAGCAGCCAAACGACAGGGGCGGGGAACATTCAGTACTTC
>TRBJ2-3|TRBD2|TRBV7-3|NA
CASSPGTSGSTDTQYF
TGTGCCAGCAGCCCAGGGACTAGCGGGAGCACAGATACGCAGTATTTT
>TRBJ1-3|NA|TRBV28|NA
CASIGGLSSGNTIYF
TGTGCCAGCATAGGAGGGCTTTCCTCGGGAAACACCATATATTTT
>TRBJ1-3|NA|TRBV9|NA
CASSDLSGNTIYF
TGTGCCAGCAGCGATCTTTCTGGAAACACCATATATTTT
>TRBJ1-6|TRBD1|TRBV30|NA
CAWSTGTGVSLSSYNSPLHF
TGTGCCTGGAGTACCGGGACAGGAGTCTCGTTGAGCTCCTATAATTCACCCCTCCACTTT
>TRBJ2-3|NA|TRBV5-1|NA
CASSLVQGGGDTQYF
TGCGCCAGCAGCTTGGTGCAGGGAGGTGGGGATACGCAGTATTTT
>TRBJ2-2|NA|TRBV10-1|NA
CASSENTGELFF
TGCGCCAGCAGTGAAAACACCGGGGAGCTGTTTTTT
>TRBJ2-7|TRBD1|TRBV6-1|NA
CASSGTGGAYEQYF
TGTGCCAGCAGTGGGACAGGGGGGGCCTACGAGCAGTACTTC
>TRBJ2-1|NA|TRBV29-1|NA
CSAAGPDFNEQFF
TGCAGCGCTGCCGGGCCAGACTTCAATGAGCAGTTCTTC
>TRBJ2-3|NA|TRBV4-3|NA
CASSQEGLDLDTQYF
TGCGCCAGCAGCCAAGAGGGGTTAGATCTAGATACGCAGTATTTT
>TRBJ1-3|NA|TRBV5-6|NA
CASSFDTITPGNTIYF
TGTGCCAGCAGCTTTGACACCATCACCCCTGGAAACACCATATATTTT
>TRBJ2-3|TRBD2|TRBV6-4|NA
CASSRTSGSSDTQYF
TGTGCCAGCAGTCGGACTAGCGGGAGCTCAGATACGCAGTATTTT
>TRBJ2-3|TRBD2|TRBV10-3|NA
CAISEIPERGGADTQYF
TGTGCCATCAGTGAGATTCCCGAGCGGGGGGGAGCAGATACGCAGTATTTT
>TRBJ2-5|NA|TRBV4-1|NA
CASSQEGRVRETQYF
TGCGCCAGCAGCCAAGAAGGCCGGGTGCGGGAGACCCAGTACTTC
>TRBJ2-3|TRBD2|TRBV5-1|NA
CASSLEPSSLGLAGYTDTQYF
TGCGCCAGCAGCTTGGAACCCTCTTCCCTCGGACTAGCGGGGTACACAGATACGCAGTATTTT
>TRBJ2-2|NA|TRBV11-3|NA
CASSPSGTATGELFF
TGTGCCAGCAGCCCCTCTGGGACGGCCACCGGGGAGCTGTTTTTT
>TRBJ1-2|NA|TRBV7-2|once
CASSLGGGDGYTF
TGTGCCAGCAGCTTAGGAGGGGGGGATGGCTACACCTTC
>TRBJ2-1|TRBD2|TRBV4-3|NA
CASSQGTSGSYNEQFF
TGCGCCAGCAGCCAAGGAACTAGCGGCTCCTACAATGAGCAGTTCTTC
>TRBJ2-2|NA|TRBV2|NA
CASSEGRTGELFF
TGTGCCAGCAGTGAGGGTCGGACCGGGGAGCTGTTTTTT
>TRBJ2-7|NA|TRBV7-9|NA
CASTSRTSYEQYF
TGTGCCAGCACCTCGAGGACAAGCTACGAGCAGTACTTC
>TRBJ2-5|NA|TRBV5-1|NA
CASSLELGETQYF
TGCGCCAGCAGCTTGGAGTTAGGAGAGACCCAGTACTTC
>TRBJ2-5|TRBD2|TRBV2|NA
CASSETAGGQETQYF
TGTGCCAGCAGTGAAACAGCGGGGGGGCAGGAGACCCAGTACTTC
>TRBJ2-5|NA|TRBV4-3|NA
CASSQDLAMETQYF
TGCGCCAGCAGCCAAGATCTCGCGATGGAGACCCAGTACTTC
>TRBJ1-5|NA|TRBV28|NA
CASTRDSNQPQHF
TGTGCCAGCACCCGGGACAGCAATCAGCCCCAGCATTTT
>TRBJ2-4|TRBD1|TRBV19|NA
CASTQGRGQGSNIQYF
TGTGCCAGTACCCAAGGGAGGGGACAGGGATCTAACATTCAGTACTTC
>TRBJ2-3|TRBD1|TRBV18|NA
CASSPQGASDTQYF
TGTGCCAGCTCACCCCAGGGGGCTTCAGATACGCAGTATTTT
>TRBJ1-1|NA|TRBV27|NA
CASRGLESEAFF
TGTGCCAGCAGGGGCCTGGAGTCTGAAGCTTTCTTT
>TRBJ2-5|NA|TRBV5-4|once
CASSWGQETQYF
TGTGCCAGCAGCTGGGGACAAGAGACCCAGTACTTC
>TRBJ1-2|NA|TRBV6-5|NA
CASSYPQSDGNYGYTF
TGTGCCAGCAGTTATCCCCAATCTGACGGAAATTATGGCTACACCTTC
>TRBJ2-7|TRBD1|TRBV7-9|few
CASSPPDRDLGEQYF
TGTGCCAGCAGCCCCCCGGACAGGGACTTGGGCGAGCAGTACTTC
>TRBJ2-1|NA|TRBV10-1|NA
CASSGGVEGNEQFF
TGCGCCAGCAGTGGTGGGGTGGAAGGCAATGAGCAGTTCTTC
>TRBJ2-5|TRBD2|TRBV5-1|NA
CASSAGTSGGILQETQYF
TGCGCCAGCAGCGCCGGGACTAGCGGGGGAATACTCCAAGAGACCCAGTACTTC
>TRBJ2-7|NA|TRBV15|NA
CATSRDPTYEQYF
TGTGCCACCAGCAGAGATCCAACCTACGAGCAGTACTTC
>TRBJ2-3|NA|TRBV11-2|NA
CASSAARGVWDTQYF
TGTGCCAGCAGCGCCGCCCGTGGTGTGTGGGATACGCAGTATTTT
>TRBJ2-3|NA|TRBV4-2|NA
CASSQRSASTGDTQYF
TGTGCCAGCAGCCAACGGTCAGCGTCTACGGGCGATACGCAGTATTTT